Sequencing of this T cell receptor beta chain was carried out in a study of lymphopenia after photon versus proton radiotherapy. Germline loops: CDR1 MNHEY, CDR2 SMNVEV (reference sequence). This CDR3 spans 14 amino acids. The germline V and J ends were trimmed by 5 bases and 3 bases, with 13 bases remaining between them. Measured with immunoSEQ multiplex PCR; TCRdb has only the in-frame clones, and not every one. Found here are around 25,000 clones, over 85% of them singletons; the top ten hold about 0.81%. The chain recombines TRBV27 with TRBJ1-1; D remains unclear. The specimen comprised peripheral blood, sampled from a patient treated with photon-based radiotherapy. The receptor's source is a woman between 45 and 65 years old with cholangiocarcinoma. The CDR3 DNA sequence: TGTGCCAGCAGTGCCATGATGAGGGACACTGAAGCTTTCTTT. Residues: CASSAMMRDTEAFF.